This T cell receptor beta chain appears in the sequencing data of a study of Graves' ophthalmopathy and Graves' hyperthyroidism. Study-wide background: Researchers obtained peripheral blood at initial diagnosis, before any treatment had begun.

For repertoire sequencing, the TCR beta CDR3 regions were amplified from RNA transcripts. After a first-round RT-PCR with HTBI primers, a second-round multiplex PCR was run. MiXCR was run by TCRdb on the multiplex PCR reads, yielding one entry per CDR3 protein. The sample carries about 640,000 distinct CDR3 sequences, about two fifths recorded once. Establishment of the diagnosis relied upon clinical symptoms, serum thyroxine, TRAb, thyroid ultrasound and orbital computed tomography. Germline lookup yields CDR1 ENHRY and CDR2 SYGVKD. This CDR3 is built from 13 residues. The J segment lost 5 bases and the V segment lost 4 bases, leaving 4 bases of the junction unmatched.

Input material: peripheral blood. This TCR derives from an adult man with Graves' ophthalmopathy. The rearrangement links TRBV10-3 to TRBJ1-1, with 7 bases aligning to TRBD1. The CDR3 DNA is TGTGCCATCAGTGCCCGGGGACAGACTGAAGCTTTCTTT. Its translation is CAISARGQTEAFF.